This TCR beta chain was documented in a study of CD8+CD57+ T cells in acquired aplastic anemia. The V gene's germline CDR1 is SEHNR and CDR2 FQNEAQ (reference sequence). Trimming pared 10 bases from V and 6 bases from J, leaving 21 bases between. The CDR3 contains 14 residues. Many counts were recorded for this clonotype. Genomic DNA templated the TCR beta VDJ and CDR3 profiling. TCRdb re-called the reads with MiXCR, one entry per CDR3 protein. The sample has 200,000 to 250,000 distinct CDR3 sequences; over 55% are singletons. The material sequenced was sorted CD4+, CD8+, or CD8+CD57+ T cells (not recorded which) from PBMCs. The chain couples TRBV7-9 to TRBJ1-1; maybe TRBD1 (5 bases). The origin of this receptor is a human donor in good health. The CDR3 sequence: CATAGTQSFAEAFF. The CDR3 bases are TGTGCCACCGCCGGGACCCAGTCTTTCGCTGAAGCTTTCTTT.